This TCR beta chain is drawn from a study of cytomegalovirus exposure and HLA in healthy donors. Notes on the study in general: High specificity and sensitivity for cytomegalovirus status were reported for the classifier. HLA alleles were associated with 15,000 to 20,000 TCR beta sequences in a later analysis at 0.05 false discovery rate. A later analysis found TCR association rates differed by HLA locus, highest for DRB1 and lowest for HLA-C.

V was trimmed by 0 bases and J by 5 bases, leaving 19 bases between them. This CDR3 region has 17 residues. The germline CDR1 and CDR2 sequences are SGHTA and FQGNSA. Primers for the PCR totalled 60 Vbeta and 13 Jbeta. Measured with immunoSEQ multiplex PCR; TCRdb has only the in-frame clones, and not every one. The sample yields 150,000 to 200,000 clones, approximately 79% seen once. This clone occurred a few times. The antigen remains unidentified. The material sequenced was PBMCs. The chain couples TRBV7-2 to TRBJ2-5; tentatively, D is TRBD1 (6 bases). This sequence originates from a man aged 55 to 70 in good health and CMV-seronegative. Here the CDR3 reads CASSLAPGQRSRETQYF. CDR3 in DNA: TGTGCCAGCAGCTTAGCCCCGGGACAAAGGTCGAGGGAGACCCAGTACTTC.